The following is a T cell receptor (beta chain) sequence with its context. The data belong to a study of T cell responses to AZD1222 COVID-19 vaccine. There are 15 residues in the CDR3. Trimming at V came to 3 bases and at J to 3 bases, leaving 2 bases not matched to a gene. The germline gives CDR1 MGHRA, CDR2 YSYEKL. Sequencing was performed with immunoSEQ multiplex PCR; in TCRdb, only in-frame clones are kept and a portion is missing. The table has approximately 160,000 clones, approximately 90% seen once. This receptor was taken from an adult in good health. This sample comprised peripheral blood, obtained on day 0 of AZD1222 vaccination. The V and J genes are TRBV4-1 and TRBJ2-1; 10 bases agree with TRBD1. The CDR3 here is CASSHGTGDYNEQFF. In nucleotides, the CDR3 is TGCGCCAGCAGCCACGGGACAGGGGACTACAATGAGCAGTTCTTC.